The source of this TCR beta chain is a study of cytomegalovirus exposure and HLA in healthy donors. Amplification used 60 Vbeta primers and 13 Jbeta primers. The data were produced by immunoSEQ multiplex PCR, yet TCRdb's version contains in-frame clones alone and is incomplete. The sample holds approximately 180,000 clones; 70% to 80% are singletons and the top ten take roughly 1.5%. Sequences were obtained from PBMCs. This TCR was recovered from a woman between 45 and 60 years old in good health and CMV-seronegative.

Written as DNA, the CDR3 is TGTGCCAGCAGAGCGGGGGGCTGGGGAGAGCAGTACTTC. Amino acids: CASRAGGWGEQYF. This sequence joins TRBV6-1 and TRBJ2-7; 9 bases are shared with TRBD2. The CDR3 sequence is 13 residues long. Losses at the gene ends were 6 bases for V and 7 bases for J; bases not matched to a gene: 7. Germline CDR1 MNHNS, CDR2 SASEGT.